This T cell receptor (beta chain) derives from a study of blood T cell repertoires in COVID-19. For the study at large: Both acute and convalescent COVID-19 samples were obtained from the United States, Italy and Spain. PBMCs, B-cell-depleted T cells, or T cells provided the cDNA or gDNA that made up the material.

Authors' methods: Estimates of nucleated cell counts were drawn from the amplification of reference gene primers. Repertoires were generated with immunoSEQ multiplex PCR, while TCRdb's copy carries only in-frame clones and drops some. V and J calls and clone size follow that table, whereas D and trimming were derived from the DNA. Among around 100,000 clones listed, around 84% were seen once. CDR1 LNHDA and CDR2 SQIVND come from the germline V gene (reference sequence). The CDR3 contains 15 residues. J was trimmed by 7 bases and V by 8 bases; bases with no gene match: 11. The sequenced sample was peripheral blood. The source is a woman aged 40 to 50 with acute or convalescent COVID-19. This chain connects TRBV19 to TRBJ2-1, with TRBD1 matching 10 bases. CDR3 nucleotides: TGTGCCAGTGAACTCCGGGACAGGGGAGGGAATGAGCAGTTCTTC. Amino acid sequence: CASELRDRGGNEQFF.